This T cell receptor (beta chain) was recorded in a study of OX40 agonist ivuxolimab in advanced cancers. Study-level information: Across the patients, intravenous ivuxolimab was delivered every 2 weeks at 0.01 to 10 mg/kg.

Points from the study as a whole: More expanded clones were found, on average, in CD8+ than in CD4+ T cells. The 0.1-3.0 mg/kg partial responders had among the lowest clonal expansion.

The germline CDR1 and CDR2 sequences are SEHNR and FQNEAQ (reference sequence). CDR3 size: 18 residues. J was trimmed by 3 bases and V by 2 bases; bases with no gene match: 9. The table came from immunoSEQ multiplex PCR; TCRdb's copy has only in-frame clones and leaves some out. The sample yields approximately 58,000 clones, over 65% seen once. A remark on this clone: Its antigen is undetermined.

The TCR was taken from an adult with an advanced solid tumor such as melanoma, head and neck, liver or kidney cancer. This rearrangement joins TRBV7-9 to TRBJ2-1; 11 bases are a match to TRBD2. The specimen comprised CD4+ or CD8+ T cells sorted from blood, sampled in a trial of the OX40 agonist ivuxolimab. CDR3 sequence: CASSLPPRLAGSYNEQFF. CDR3 in DNA: TGTGCCAGCAGCTTACCCCCCCGACTAGCGGGGAGCTACAATGAGCAGTTCTTC.